What follows are 12 T cell receptor beta chains derived from one specimen sequenced in a study of OX40 agonist ivuxolimab in advanced cancers. Assay: immunoSEQ multiplex PCR; the TCRdb copy retains only in-frame clones and omits some. The table shows approximately 76,000 clones, with 80% to 90% occurring only once. The sequencing used CD4+ or CD8+ T cells sorted from blood, collected in a trial of the OX40 agonist ivuxolimab. These receptors all stem from an adult with an advanced solid tumor such as melanoma, head and neck, liver or kidney cancer.

The rearrangement joins TRBV16 to TRBJ1-1, with D possibly matching TRBD1 (6 bases). The germline CDR1 and CDR2 sequences are KGHSY and FQNENV. This CDR3 has 15 amino acids. V gave up 4 bases and J gave up 4 bases, with 16 bases separating them. The CDR3 sequence is CASSRRTGGGTEAFF. In DNA, the CDR3 is TGTGCCAGCAGCCGGAGGACGGGGGGCGGCACTGAAGCTTTCTTT.

V is TRBV6-5 and J is TRBJ2-3, with D maybe TRBD2 (5 bases). This CDR3 contains 14 residues. Trimming removed 5 bases at V and 3 bases at J, with 12 bases between. CDR1 MNHEY and CDR2 SVGAGI come from the germline V gene. The CDR3 is CASSMRRGTDTQYF. The CDR3 DNA sequence: TGTGCCAGCAGTATGCGAAGAGGGACAGATACGCAGTATTTT.

The chain is built from TRBV2 and TRBJ2-3; D is undetermined. Trimming left V 4 bases short and J 2 bases short, with 10 bases between. The length of the CDR3 is 14 residues. Germline V gene data show CDR1 as SNHLY and CDR2 as FYNNEI. The CDR3, as DNA: TGTGCCAGCAGTGGTCTTCGGGCCACAGATACGCAGTATTTT. As protein: CASSGLRATDTQYF. The full variable domain, in which reference TRBV2 and TRBJ2-3 provide the parts outside the CDR3, is EPEVTQTPSHQVTQMGQEVILRCVPISNHLYFYWYRQILGQKVEFLVSFYNNEISEKSEIFDDQFSVERPDGSNFTLKIRSTKLEDSAMYFCASSGLRATDTQYFGPGTRLTVL.

This sequence joins TRBV5-4 and TRBJ2-1; TRBD2 matches at 8 bases. V dropped 3 bases and J dropped 5; count of bases not matched to a gene: 10. Germline values: CDR1 SGHNT, CDR2 YYREEE (reference sequence). CDR3 length: 16 amino acids. CDR3 residues: CASSSRGSGVNNEQFF. As DNA, the CDR3 is TGTGCCAGCAGCTCCCGTGGTAGCGGGGTAAACAATGAGCAGTTCTTC.

This chain connects TRBV15 to TRBJ2-6; 7 bases line up with TRBD1. V was clipped by 8 bases and J by 3 bases; unmatched bases: 10. Germline values: CDR1 LNHNV, CDR2 YYDKDF (reference sequence). This CDR3 comprises 16 residues. For the CDR3, the DNA is TGTGCCACCTTACAGACAGGGTTTTTTGGGGCCAACGTCCTGACTTTC. This encodes CATLQTGFFGANVLTF.

The V call is TRBV18, the J call TRBJ2-7, with TRBD2 matching 9 bases. CDR1 KGHSH and CDR2 LQKENI come from the germline V gene. CDR3 size: 17 residues. V trimming: 5 bases; J trimming: 0 bases; junction bases outside the gene matches: 11. The CDR3 is CASSSYTSGHNSYEQYF. The CDR3 DNA follows: TGTGCCAGCTCATCTTACACTAGCGGGCACAACTCCTACGAGCAGTACTTC.

V usage is TRBV5-4 and J usage is TRBJ2-7; D is possibly TRBD1 (6 bases). The CDR3 spans 14 residues. CDR1 SGHNT and CDR2 YYREEE come from the germline V gene (reference sequence). V was trimmed by 0 bases and J by 4 bases, leaving 11 bases between them. The CDR3 loop reads CASSLGTDFYEQYF. DNA of the CDR3: TGTGCCAGCAGCTTGGGGACAGATTTTTACGAGCAGTACTTC.

This clone has more than one count but fewer than ten. The CDR3 DNA reads TGTGCCAGCAGCTTGAACAGGGGGCAAGAGACCCAGTACTTC. It is translated as CASSLNRGQETQYF. This rearrangement joins TRBV13 to TRBJ2-5; 8 bases are shared with TRBD1. The trim removed 3 bases at V and 2 bases at J, leaving 2 bases unmatched. This CDR3 spans 14 amino acids. CDR1 and CDR2 from the germline V gene are PRHDT and FYEKMQ (reference sequence).

The CDR3 DNA reads as TGTGCCAGCAGCGTAGCTGCGGGAGGCTTCCAAGAGACCCAGTACTTC. Translating it yields CASSVAAGGFQETQYF. V gene TRBV9 combines with J gene TRBJ2-5, with 8 bases aligning to TRBD2. This CDR3 comprises 16 residues. V shed 0 bases and J 1 base; nucleotides not matched to a gene: 5. CDR1 is SGDLS and CDR2 is YYNGEE in the germline V gene.

The genes are TRBV30 and TRBJ2-3; D is ambiguous. V lost 4 bases and J lost 0, with 5 bases in between. CDR3 length equals 12 residues. The V gene's germline CDR1 is GTSNPN and CDR2 SVGIG (reference sequence). The CDR3 region is CAWTRSTDTQYF. DNA of the CDR3: TGTGCCTGGACTAGGAGCACAGATACGCAGTATTTT.

A few counts support this clone. This sequence joins TRBV6-5 and TRBJ2-1; tentatively, D is TRBD2 (6 bases). Per the germline V gene, CDR1 is MNHEY and CDR2 is SVGAGI. This CDR3 is 13 amino acids long. The V end lost 7 bases, the J end lost 4 bases, and 11 bases lay between the germline ends. DNA for the CDR3: TGTGCCAGCACCTCTCTAGCGTACAATGAGCAGTTCTTC. Amino acids: CASTSLAYNEQFF.

The chain couples TRBV4-3 to TRBJ2-5; D might be TRBD1 (6 bases). CDR3 length: 16 residues. Germline CDR1 is LGHNA and CDR2 is YSLEER. Trimming removed 0 bases at V and 3 bases at J, with 14 bases between. The CDR3 loop is CASSQDGGTTKETQYF. Here the CDR3 DNA reads TGCGCCAGCAGCCAAGATGGTGGGACAACAAAAGAGACCCAGTACTTC.